These 16 T cell receptor beta chains originate from one sample sequenced in a study of cytomegalovirus exposure and HLA in healthy donors. The PCR used 60 Vbeta and 13 Jbeta primers. Sequenced by immunoSEQ multiplex PCR; TCRdb stores in-frame clones only, minus some. The sample totals some 130,000 clones. The sequenced sample consisted of PBMCs. The source is a woman aged 40 to 55 in good health and CMV-seronegative.

V gene TRBV2 combines with J gene TRBJ1-2; no clear D gene. Germline values: CDR1 SNHLY, CDR2 FYNNEI. This CDR3 contains 13 residues. Trimming cost V 1 base and J 4 bases, with 7 bases left between them. DNA of the CDR3: TGTGCCAGCAGTGAAGAGGAGGGCTATGGCTACACCTTC. Its translation is CASSEEEGYGYTF.

V and J are TRBV19 and TRBJ2-3; 13 bases are shared with TRBD2. This CDR3 comprises 18 residues. Germline loops: CDR1 LNHDA, CDR2 SQIVND (reference sequence). The ends lost 5 bases at V and 0 bases at J; junction bases unmatched: 8. CDR3 coding DNA: TGTGCCAGTAGTGGAGGACTAGCGGGGGCCCCAAGCACAGATACGCAGTATTTT. It specifies CASSGGLAGAPSTDTQYF.

CDR3 in DNA: TGCGCCAGCAGCCCAGGGACAGGGAACACTGAAGCTTTCTTT. Encoded protein: CASSPGTGNTEAFF. The genes are TRBV4-3 and TRBJ1-1, with 8 bases that match TRBD1. In germline, CDR1 is LGHNA, CDR2 YSLEER. The junction had 2 bases not matched to a gene; V was cut back by 4 bases and J by 1 base. The CDR3 is made up of 14 amino acids.

The chain links TRBV10-2 to TRBJ1-4; 7 bases map to TRBD1. CDR1 is WSHSY, CDR2 SAAADI, per germline. The trim removed 7 bases at V and 5 bases at J, leaving 7 bases unmatched. CDR3 size: 14 residues. CDR3 DNA sequence: TGCGCCAGCATGATACGACAGGGCAATGAAAAACTGTTTTTT. It is translated as CASMIRQGNEKLFF.

V usage is TRBV7-2 and J usage is TRBJ1-4; D is uncertain. The CDR3 sequence is 13 residues long. Germline loops: CDR1 SGHTA, CDR2 FQGNSA. V gave up 3 bases and J gave up 12 bases, with 14 bases separating them. The CDR3 bases are TGTGCCAGCAGCTTTCGTGCCCCCTCGGAACTGTTTTTT. Protein: CASSFRAPSELFF.

The gene calls are TRBV6-5 and TRBJ1-3; a possible D gene is TRBD1 (6 bases). CDR3 length: 15 amino acids. V lost 2 bases, J lost 0 bases, and 8 bases lay in between. Germline CDR1 reads MNHEY; CDR2 reads SVGAGI. Here the CDR3 reads CASSYEGVSGNTIYF. As DNA, the CDR3 is TGTGCCAGCAGTTACGAGGGGGTCTCTGGAAACACCATATATTTT.

The chain recombines TRBV19 with TRBJ2-2; D is perhaps TRBD2 (7 bases). The CDR3 covers 15 residues. Germline V CDR1 and CDR2: LNHDA, SQIVND (reference sequence). V lost 8 bases, J lost 6 bases, and 19 bases lay in between. CDR3 protein: CASGEGGAGAGELFF. The CDR3 DNA is TGTGCCAGTGGCGAAGGGGGGGCAGGGGCCGGGGAGCTGTTTTTT.

This rearrangement joins TRBV6-5 to TRBJ1-4; D ambiguous. The CDR3 is 15 amino acids. In germline, CDR1 is MNHEY, CDR2 SVGAGI. The ends were cut back, 7 bases at V and 0 bases at J, with 12 bases in the middle. In DNA, the CDR3 is TGTGCCAGCAACAGACGGGGTGCAACTAATGAAAAACTGTTTTTT. Its translation is CASNRRGATNEKLFF.

CDR3 in amino acids: CSATSQGPAFF. The DNA of the CDR3 is TGCAGTGCTACTTCACAGGGCCCAGCTTTCTTT. The J gene is TRBJ1-1, the V gene TRBV20-1; perhaps TRBD1 as D (6 bases). This CDR3 has 11 residues. V lost 4 bases, J lost 10 bases, and 13 bases lay in between. Germline V CDR1 and CDR2: DFQATT, SNEGSKA (reference sequence).

The chain combines TRBV11-3 with TRBJ2-3, with TRBD2 matching 8 bases. The junction had 6 bases not matched to a gene; V was cut back by 4 bases and J by 0 bases. The CDR3 covers 16 residues. Looked up from germline, CDR1 is SGHNT and CDR2 is YENEEA. CDR3: CASSSGLALSTDTQYF. CDR3 coding DNA: TGTGCCAGCAGCTCCGGACTAGCATTAAGCACAGATACGCAGTATTTT.

The chain couples TRBV19 to TRBJ1-2; 7 nucleotides match TRBD1. The J segment lost 8 bases and the V segment lost 4 bases, leaving 10 bases of the junction unmatched. Germline CDR1 reads LNHDA; CDR2 reads SQIVND (reference sequence). CDR3 length: 14 residues. CDR3 loop: CASSTAGTDLGYTF. CDR3 nucleotide sequence: TGTGCCAGTAGTACGGCCGGGACAGACTTGGGCTACACCTTC.

V usage is TRBV7-9 and J usage is TRBJ1-2; D unresolved. In germline, CDR1 is SEHNR, CDR2 FQNEAQ (reference sequence). V shed 0 bases and J shed 8 bases, with 16 bases lying between them. The CDR3 has 15 amino acids. This CDR3 reads CASSLARGNVRGYTF. The CDR3, as DNA: TGTGCCAGCAGCTTAGCGAGAGGGAACGTGAGGGGCTACACCTTC.

This sequence joins TRBV28 and TRBJ1-6; a weak D match, TRBD1 (5 bases). This CDR3 is built from 13 residues. Between the trimmed V and J ends, which lost 5 bases and 10 bases, there was a span of 12 bases. CDR1 and CDR2 (germline): MDHEN, SYDVKM. CDR3 loop: CASSRMGGSPLHF. As DNA, the CDR3 is TGTGCCAGCAGTCGTATGGGGGGGTCACCCCTCCACTTT.

The chain joins TRBV7-2 to TRBJ2-5; 9 bases fit TRBD2. CDR1 and CDR2 (germline): SGHTA, FQGNSA. CDR3 length: 16 amino acids. After removal of 1 base from V and 5 bases from J, the junction contained 8 bases not matched to a gene. In nucleotides, the CDR3 is TGTGCCAGCAGCTTAGAGACGCGGGGGGGCCGCGAGACCCAGTACTTC. This gives the protein CASSLETRGGRETQYF.

This chain's CDR3 is CASSFRQYF. For the CDR3, the DNA is TGTGCCAGCAGCTTTCGGCAGTACTTC. The chain combines TRBV5-8 with TRBJ2-7; D unresolved. The CDR3 is 9 amino acids. V was cut by 2 bases and J by 9 bases, with 3 bases left in between. Germline V CDR1 and CDR2: SGHTS, YDEGEE.

V is TRBV9 and J is TRBJ1-1; 7 bases match TRBD1. The CDR3 has 15 residues. Germline CDR1 SGDLS, CDR2 YYNGEE. The ends lost 3 bases at V and 6 bases at J; junction bases unmatched: 11. The CDR3 nucleotides read TGTGCCAGCAGCGAACGAACAGGGGCCGGCCCTGAAGCTTTCTTT. Translating gives CASSERTGAGPEAFF.